This passage covers 22 T cell receptor beta chains from one sample sequenced in a study of identical twins. TCRdb independently ran MiXCR on the 5' RACE reads; one entry per CDR3 protein. The table has approximately 500,000 distinct CDR3 sequences, about 16% seen once; the top ten hold roughly 0.4%. This sample also belongs to another study, concerning yellow fever vaccine responses in identical twins.

The sample was CD4+ T cells sorted from blood. The receptors were sampled from a woman between 18 and 30 years old in good health.

The chain couples TRBV12-3 or TRBV12-4 to TRBJ1-2; no clear D. There are 13 residues in the CDR3. The V end lost 6 bases, the J end lost 4 bases, and 12 bases lay between the germline ends. The CDR3 loop is CASSSVAGYGYTF. The DNA of the CDR3 is TGTGCCAGCAGCTCTGTCGCAGGCTATGGCTACACCTTC.

The gene calls are TRBV20-1 and TRBJ2-7; 7 bases align to TRBD1. This CDR3 contains 12 residues. Germline CDR1 reads DFQATT; CDR2 reads SNEGSKA (reference sequence). V shed 6 bases and J 2 bases; nucleotides not matched to a gene: 4. CDR3 DNA: TGCAGTGCGCGGACAGGTACCTACGAGCAGTACGTC. This encodes CSARTGTYEQYV.

This clonotype was counted only a few times. This chain links TRBV7-9 with TRBJ2-3; TRBD1 matches at 8 bases. This CDR3 has 15 amino acids. V trimming: 5 bases; J trimming: 2 bases; junction bases outside the gene matches: 6. Germline CDR1 reads SEHNR; CDR2 reads FQNEAQ (reference sequence). The CDR3 loop reads CASSMDRVNTDTQYF. CDR3 coding DNA: TGTGCCAGCAGCATGGACAGGGTCAACACAGATACGCAGTATTTT.

The rearrangement uses TRBV10-1 and TRBJ1-6; a possible D gene is TRBD1 (5 bases). CDR1 and CDR2 from the germline V gene are WNHNN and SYGVQD (reference sequence). V shed 11 bases and J shed 5 bases, with 28 bases lying between them. CDR3 size: 18 residues. CDR3 bases: TGCGCCGACCGTCGACAGAGAGTTCCTCTAAGGGATAATTCACCCCTCCACTTT. Protein product: CADRRQRVPLRDNSPLHF.

V usage is TRBV10-2 and J usage is TRBJ1-1; the D gene is possibly TRBD1 (6 bases). The CDR3 has 14 amino acids. Germline CDR1 WSHSY, CDR2 SAAADI. V shed 6 bases and J shed 0 bases, with 11 bases lying between them. For the CDR3, the DNA is TGCGCCAGCAGCGGGACAATCATGAACACTGAAGCTTTCTTT. It yields the protein CASSGTIMNTEAFF.

This clonotype was recorded many times. In DNA form, the CDR3 reads TGCAGCGTGTCAGGGACAGGGGTAGGAGAGCAGTACTTC. This encodes CSVSGTGVGEQYF. The chain carries TRBV29-1 and TRBJ2-7; 10 bases fit TRBD1. CDR1 and CDR2 from the germline V gene are SQVTM and ANQGSEA. Trimming at V came to 6 bases and at J to 7 bases, leaving 9 bases not matched to a gene. This CDR3 has 13 residues.

The chain is built from TRBV4-2 and TRBJ2-1, with 13 positions matching TRBD2. This CDR3 region has 20 residues. Germline loops: CDR1 LGHNA, CDR2 YNFKEQ. The V gene end was trimmed by 3 bases and the J gene end by 4 bases; junction bases not matched to a gene: 15. CDR3 coding DNA: TGTGCCAGCAGCCAGCCAGGGGACCGACTAGCGGGAGGAAGGTACAATGAGCAGTTCTTC. It yields the protein CASSQPGDRLAGGRYNEQFF.

This clonotype was seen only a few times. The chain carries TRBV5-1 and TRBJ2-1, with 11 bases fitting TRBD2. V dropped 5 bases and J dropped 9; count of bases not matched to a gene: 4. The CDR3 totals 13 residues. Germline V CDR1 and CDR2: SGHRS, YFSETQ. For the CDR3, the DNA is TGCGCCAGCAGTTCTAGCGGGGGGCTTGAGCAGTTCTTC. It specifies CASSSSGGLEQFF.

V is TRBV6-5 and J is TRBJ1-4, with D possibly TRBD1 on 5 matching bases. Germline assignment: CDR1 MNHEY and CDR2 SVGAGI. The CDR3 has 15 residues. Trimming shortened V by 1 base and J by 7 bases, and 13 bases separated the two germline ends. In DNA form, the CDR3 reads TGTGCCAGCAGTTACTATGGGGACCGGGGTGAAAAACTGTTTTTT. Its translation: CASSYYGDRGEKLFF.

This clonotype has only a few counts. The J gene is TRBJ1-2, the V gene TRBV24-1; 7 bases agree with TRBD1. Trimming at V came to 5 bases and at J to 6 bases, leaving 5 bases not matched to a gene. There are 13 residues in the CDR3. CDR1 and CDR2 (germline): KGHDR, SFDVKD. This CDR3 reads CATSAGGLDGYTF. The CDR3 nucleotides are TGTGCCACCAGTGCAGGGGGACTTGATGGCTACACCTTC.

The chain is built from TRBV20-1 and TRBJ2-3; D might be TRBD2 (5 bases). From germline, CDR1 is DFQATT and CDR2 SNEGSKA (reference sequence). The V end lost 0 bases, the J end lost 3 bases, and 13 bases lay between the germline ends. The CDR3 length is 15 residues. DNA for the CDR3: TGCAGTGCTAGAGAGGTAGCGCTCCGGACAGATACGCAGTATTTT. Protein sequence: CSAREVALRTDTQYF.

The gene calls are TRBV7-9 and TRBJ2-5; no reliable D call. This CDR3 spans 13 amino acids. From germline, CDR1 is SEHNR and CDR2 FQNEAQ (reference sequence). V was shortened by 5 bases and J by 7 bases, with 14 bases between the two germline ends. The DNA of the CDR3 is TGTGCCAGCAGCCTACGGACGGGTGGGACCCAGTACTTC. Translated: CASSLRTGGTQYF. Using reference TRBV7-9 and TRBJ2-5 for the parts outside the CDR3, the full variable domain is DTGVSQNPRHKITKRGQNVTFRCDPISEHNRLYWYRQTLGQGPEFLTYFQNEAQLEKSRLLSDRFSAERPKGSFSTLEIQRTEQGDSAMYLCASSLRTGGTQYFGPGTRLLVL.

This clonotype was observed a few times. CDR3 sequence reads: CASSRSGTGEYF. The CDR3 nucleotides are TGTGCCAGCAGTCGATCCGGGACAGGGGAGTACTTC. The chain has TRBV6-6 and TRBJ2-5; 10 bases are shared with TRBD1. Germline V gene lookup returns CDR1 MNHNY and CDR2 SVGAGI (reference sequence). The CDR3 length is 12 residues. Unmatched junction bases numbered 6, after V lost 5 bases and J lost 12 bases.

This chain uses TRBV5-1 with TRBJ2-3, with unresolved D. CDR1 and CDR2 from the germline V gene are SGHRS and YFSETQ. The CDR3 loop spans 14 amino acids. Trimming cost V 6 bases and J 3 bases, with 14 bases left between them. In nucleotides, the CDR3 is TGCGCCAGCACCGTACAGACCACAACAGATACGCAGTATTTT. It is translated as CASTVQTTTDTQYF.

This chain connects TRBV5-5 to TRBJ2-1; TRBD1 matches 11 bases. J lost 8 bases, V lost 1 base, and 11 bases had no gene match. The germline V gene encodes CDR1 SGHKS and CDR2 YYEKEE (reference sequence). This CDR3 has 17 amino acids. DNA of the CDR3: TGTGCCAGCAGCTTGAGCCCCGGACAGGGGGCTCTCGATGAGCAGTTCTTC. It codes for CASSLSPGQGALDEQFF.

Only a few counts were recorded for this clonotype. The rearrangement joins TRBV11-2 to TRBJ2-5; TRBD1 matches at 10 bases. V lost 2 bases to trimming and J lost 7 bases; unmatched junction nucleotides: 1. The CDR3 has 13 residues. In germline, CDR1 is SGHAT, CDR2 FQNNGV. CDR3 region: CASSLWTGGTQYF. In DNA, the CDR3 is TGTGCCAGCAGCTTATGGACAGGGGGGACCCAGTACTTC.

The J gene is TRBJ2-5, the V gene TRBV3-1; 9 bases map to TRBD2. The V gene end was trimmed by 1 base and the J gene end by 5 bases; junction bases not matched to a gene: 11. Germline lookup yields CDR1 LGHDT and CDR2 YNNKEL (reference sequence). The CDR3 has 17 amino acids. DNA of the CDR3: TGTGCCAGCAGCCAAGTTAAGAGTAGCGGGGGATCTGAGACCCAGTACTTC. This codes for CASSQVKSSGGSETQYF.

This sequence joins TRBV29-1 and TRBJ2-5, with 10 bases fitting TRBD2. Germline V gene sequence: CDR1 SQVTM, CDR2 ANQGSEA. The CDR3 totals 13 residues. The junction had 5 bases not matched to a gene; V was cut back by 6 bases and J by 4 bases. This chain's CDR3 is CSVRAGGVETQYF. CDR3 coding DNA: TGCAGCGTAAGAGCGGGAGGGGTAGAGACCCAGTACTTC.

The chain has TRBV12-3 or TRBV12-4 and TRBJ1-3; the match to TRBD1 covers 10 bases. Unmatched junction bases numbered 6, after V lost 10 bases and J lost 0 bases. The CDR3 loop spans 15 amino acids. This CDR3 is CATQDRGISGNTIYF. CDR3 in DNA: TGTGCCACTCAGGACAGGGGGATCTCTGGAAACACCATATATTTT.

This clonotype showed up just a few times. V and J are TRBV20-1 and TRBJ2-1, with D perhaps TRBD1 or TRBD2 (6 bases each). Trimming cost V 5 bases and J 8 bases, with 19 bases left between them. The V gene's germline CDR1 is DFQATT and CDR2 SNEGSKA (reference sequence). There are 14 residues in the CDR3. The CDR3 coding sequence is TGCAGTGCTCCGAAGGACAGTGCGGGACATGAGCAGTTCTTC. Protein product: CSAPKDSAGHEQFF.

For the CDR3, the DNA is TGTGCCAGCAGTGAATCGGGGGGGCTCACTGAAGCTTTCTTT. Translated: CASSESGGLTEAFF. V usage is TRBV25-1 and J usage is TRBJ1-1; D perhaps matches TRBD1 (6 bases). The V and J ends lost 1 base and 4 bases respectively, with 10 bases between them. The CDR3 spans 14 residues. The germline V gene encodes CDR1 MGHDK and CDR2 SYGVNS.

This clonotype has a count of ten or more. The chain combines TRBV20-1 with TRBJ2-1, with a tentative D call TRBD2 (6 bases). CDR1 and CDR2 (germline): DFQATT, SNEGSKA (reference sequence). The V end was cut by 5 bases, the J end by 6 bases, with 17 bases between. This CDR3 has 14 residues. The CDR3 nucleotides read TGCAGTGCTCCGGGACTGGCCCTGGGCAATGAGCAGTTCTTC. It encodes CSAPGLALGNEQFF.